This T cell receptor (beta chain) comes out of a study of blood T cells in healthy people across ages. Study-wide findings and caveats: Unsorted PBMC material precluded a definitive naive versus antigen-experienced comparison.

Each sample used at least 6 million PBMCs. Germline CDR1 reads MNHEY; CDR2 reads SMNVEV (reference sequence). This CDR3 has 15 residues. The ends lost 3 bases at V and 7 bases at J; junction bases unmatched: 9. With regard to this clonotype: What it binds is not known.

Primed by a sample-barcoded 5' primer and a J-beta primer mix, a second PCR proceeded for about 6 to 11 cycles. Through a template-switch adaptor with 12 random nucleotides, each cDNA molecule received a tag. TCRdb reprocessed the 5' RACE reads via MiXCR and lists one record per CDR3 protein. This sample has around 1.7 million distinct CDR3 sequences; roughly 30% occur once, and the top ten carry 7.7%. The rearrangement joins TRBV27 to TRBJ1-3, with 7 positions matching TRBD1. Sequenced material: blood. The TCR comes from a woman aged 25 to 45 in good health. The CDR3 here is CASSFRQGSTNTIYF. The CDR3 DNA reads TGTGCCAGCAGTTTTCGACAGGGTAGTACGAACACCATATATTTT.